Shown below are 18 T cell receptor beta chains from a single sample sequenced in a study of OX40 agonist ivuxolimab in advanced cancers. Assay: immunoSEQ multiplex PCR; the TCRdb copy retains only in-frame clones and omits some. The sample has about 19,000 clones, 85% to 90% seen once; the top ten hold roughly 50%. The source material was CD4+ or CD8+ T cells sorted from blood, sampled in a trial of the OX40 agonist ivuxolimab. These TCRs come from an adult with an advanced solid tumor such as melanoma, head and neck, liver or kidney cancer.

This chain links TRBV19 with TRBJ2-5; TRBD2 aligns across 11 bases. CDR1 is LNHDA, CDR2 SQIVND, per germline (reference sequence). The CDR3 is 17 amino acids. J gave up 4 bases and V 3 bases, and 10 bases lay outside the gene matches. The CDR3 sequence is CASSMELAGGPGETQYF. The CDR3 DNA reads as TGTGCCAGTAGTATGGAGTTAGCGGGAGGGCCGGGAGAGACCCAGTACTTC.

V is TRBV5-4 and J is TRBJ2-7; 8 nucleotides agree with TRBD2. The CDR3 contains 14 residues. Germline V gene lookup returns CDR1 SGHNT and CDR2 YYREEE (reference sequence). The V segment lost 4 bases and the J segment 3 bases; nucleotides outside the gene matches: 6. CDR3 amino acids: CASSNSGTSYEQYF. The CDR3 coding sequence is TGTGCCAGCAGCAATAGCGGGACTAGCTACGAGCAGTACTTC.

DNA of the CDR3: TGTGCCAGCAGTGATCCCGCTAGCGGGACGGACTACGAGCAGTACTTC. This gives the protein CASSDPASGTDYEQYF. The V call is TRBV25-1, the J call TRBJ2-7, with TRBD2 matching 9 bases. V gave up 3 bases and J gave up 3 bases; unmatched junction bases: 9. The CDR3 extends over 16 amino acids. Germline V gives CDR1 MGHDK, CDR2 SYGVNS.

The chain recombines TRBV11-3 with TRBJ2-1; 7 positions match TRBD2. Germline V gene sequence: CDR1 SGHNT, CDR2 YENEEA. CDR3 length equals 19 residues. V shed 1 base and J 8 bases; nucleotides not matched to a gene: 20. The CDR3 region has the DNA TGTGCCAGCAGCTTAGGATTTCATCGGGAGGTGACTAAATATCATGAGCAGTTCTTC. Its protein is CASSLGFHREVTKYHEQFF.

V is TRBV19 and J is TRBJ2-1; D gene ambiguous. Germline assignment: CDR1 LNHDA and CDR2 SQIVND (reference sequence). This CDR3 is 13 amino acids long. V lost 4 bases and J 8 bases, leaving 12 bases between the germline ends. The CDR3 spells CASSNLVVDEQFF. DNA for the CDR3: TGTGCCAGTAGTAACCTAGTTGTCGATGAGCAGTTCTTC.

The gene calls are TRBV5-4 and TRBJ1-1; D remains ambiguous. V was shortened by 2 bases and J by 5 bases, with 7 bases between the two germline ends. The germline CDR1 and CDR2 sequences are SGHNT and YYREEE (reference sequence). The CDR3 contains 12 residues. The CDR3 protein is CASSFGETEAFF. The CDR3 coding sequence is TGTGCCAGCAGCTTCGGCGAGACTGAAGCTTTCTTT.

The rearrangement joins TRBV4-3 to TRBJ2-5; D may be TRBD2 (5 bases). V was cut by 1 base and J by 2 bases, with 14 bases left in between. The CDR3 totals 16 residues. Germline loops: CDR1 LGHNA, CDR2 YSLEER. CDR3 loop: CASSQGTLVGQETQYF. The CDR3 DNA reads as TGCGCCAGCAGCCAAGGGACTCTAGTAGGTCAAGAGACCCAGTACTTC.

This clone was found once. CDR3: CASSFLAASNQPQHF. The CDR3 nucleotides are TGTGCCAGCAGTTTCCTGGCAGCTAGCAATCAGCCCCAGCATTTT. This chain joins TRBV28 and TRBJ1-5, with D hard to call. V was trimmed by 3 bases and J by 0 bases, leaving 9 bases between them. Germline V gives CDR1 MDHEN, CDR2 SYDVKM. CDR3 length: 15 amino acids. The whole variable domain, filled in from reference TRBV28 and TRBJ1-5, reads DVKVTQSSRYLVKRTGEKVFLECVQDMDHENMFWYRQDPGLGLRLIYFSYDVKMKEKGDIPEGYSVSREKKERFSLILESASTNQTSMYLCASSFLAASNQPQHFGDGTRLSIL.

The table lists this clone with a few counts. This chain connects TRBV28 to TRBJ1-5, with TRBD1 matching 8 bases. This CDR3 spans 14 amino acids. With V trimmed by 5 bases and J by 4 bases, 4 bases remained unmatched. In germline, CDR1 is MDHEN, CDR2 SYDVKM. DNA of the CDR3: TGTGCCAGCAGTCTCAGGGGGCTTAATCAGCCCCAGCATTTT. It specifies CASSLRGLNQPQHF.

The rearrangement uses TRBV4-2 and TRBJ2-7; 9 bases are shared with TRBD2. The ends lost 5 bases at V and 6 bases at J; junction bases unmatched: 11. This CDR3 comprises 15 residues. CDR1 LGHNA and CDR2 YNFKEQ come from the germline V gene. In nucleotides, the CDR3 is TGTGCCAGCAGCTTGAGTTACGGACTAGCGAGCGAGCAGTACTTC. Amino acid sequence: CASSLSYGLASEQYF.

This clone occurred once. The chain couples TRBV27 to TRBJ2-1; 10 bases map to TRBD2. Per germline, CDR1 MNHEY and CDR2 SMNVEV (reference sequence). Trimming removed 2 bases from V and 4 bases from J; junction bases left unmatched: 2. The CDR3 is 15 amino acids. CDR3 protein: CASSLIAGGYNEQFF. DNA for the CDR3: TGTGCCAGCAGTTTAATAGCGGGAGGTTACAATGAGCAGTTCTTC.

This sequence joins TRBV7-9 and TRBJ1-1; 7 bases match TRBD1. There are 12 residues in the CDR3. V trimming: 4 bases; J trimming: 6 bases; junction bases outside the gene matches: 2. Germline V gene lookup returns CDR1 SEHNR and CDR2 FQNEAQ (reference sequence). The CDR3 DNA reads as TGTGCCAGCAGCTATACAGGGGCTGAAGCTTTCTTT. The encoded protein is CASSYTGAEAFF.

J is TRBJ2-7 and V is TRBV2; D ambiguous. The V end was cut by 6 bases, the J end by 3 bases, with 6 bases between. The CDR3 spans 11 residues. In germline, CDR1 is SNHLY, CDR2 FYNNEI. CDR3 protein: CASSGGYEQYF. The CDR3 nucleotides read TGTGCCAGCAGCGGTGGCTACGAGCAGTACTTC.

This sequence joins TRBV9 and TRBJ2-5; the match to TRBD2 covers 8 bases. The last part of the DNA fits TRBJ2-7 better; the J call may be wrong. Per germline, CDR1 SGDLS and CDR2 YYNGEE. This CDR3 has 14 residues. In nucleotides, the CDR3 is TGTGCCAGCAGCGGGGGACTAGTAGGCTACGAGCAGTACTTC. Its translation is CASSGGLVGYEQYF.

The CDR3 sequence is CASSGVGQGSNTQYF. CDR3 DNA sequence: TGTGCCAGCAGCGGCGTAGGACAGGGTTCAAATACGCAGTATTTT. The rearrangement joins TRBV9 to TRBJ2-3, with TRBD1 identical over 8 bases. The CDR3 runs to 15 residues. With 3 bases clipped from V and 7 bases from J, the junction kept 10 bases outside the gene matches. The germline V gene encodes CDR1 SGDLS and CDR2 YYNGEE.

The CDR3 bases are TGCGCCAGCAGACCGGGACTGCTCAACCCCTATGGCTACACCTTC. Its protein product is CASRPGLLNPYGYTF. V is TRBV5-1 and J is TRBJ1-2; tentative D call: TRBD1 (5 bases). CDR1 and CDR2 from the germline V gene are SGHRS and YFSETQ. The CDR3 extends over 15 amino acids. The ends were cut back, 5 bases at V and 4 bases at J, with 18 bases in the middle.

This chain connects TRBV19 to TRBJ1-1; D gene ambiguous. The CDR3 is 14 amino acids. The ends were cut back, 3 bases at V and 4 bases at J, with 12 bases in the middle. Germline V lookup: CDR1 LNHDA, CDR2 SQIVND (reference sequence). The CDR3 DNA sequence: TGTGCCAGTAGTATTATTGGTTTGGGCACTGAAGCTTTCTTT. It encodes CASSIIGLGTEAFF.

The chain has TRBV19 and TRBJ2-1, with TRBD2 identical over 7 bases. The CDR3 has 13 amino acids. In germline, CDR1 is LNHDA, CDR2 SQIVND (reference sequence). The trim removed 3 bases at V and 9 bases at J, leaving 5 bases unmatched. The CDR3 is CASSIAGVGEQFF. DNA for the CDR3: TGTGCCAGTAGTATTGCGGGGGTCGGTGAGCAGTTCTTC.